These 3 T cell receptor beta chains came from one sample sequenced in a study of T-cell memory formation after mild COVID-19. Each CDR3 protein gets one entry after TCRdb re-called the 5' RACE reads with MiXCR. This table holds 350,000 to 400,000 distinct CDR3 sequences, around 14% found once. The sample comprised PBMCs or a T cell subset sorted from them (not recorded which). The source of these receptors is a young man who had mild COVID-19 (a few samples of this study predate the infection). Cell type and time point are not known.

This rearrangement joins TRBV7-2 to TRBJ2-7; 7 bases agree with TRBD1. Germline V gives CDR1 SGHTA, CDR2 FQGNSA. Trimming removed 5 bases from V and 3 bases from J; junction bases left unmatched: 4. This CDR3 is 13 amino acids long. The CDR3 region has the DNA TGTGCCAGCAGCAGGGGACAGAACTACGAGCAGTACTTC. Protein sequence: CASSRGQNYEQYF.

The rearrangement uses TRBV7-9 and TRBJ2-5; 7 positions agree with TRBD1. The trim removed 3 bases at V and 5 bases at J, leaving 6 bases unmatched. CDR3 length: 14 amino acids. Germline V gene data show CDR1 as SEHNR and CDR2 as FQNEAQ (reference sequence). The CDR3 is CASSFWTGPETQYF. The CDR3 DNA reads as TGTGCCAGCAGCTTCTGGACAGGTCCTGAGACCCAGTACTTC.

V and J are TRBV5-1 and TRBJ2-4, with 8 bases aligning to TRBD1. The length of the CDR3 is 14 residues. Germline CDR1 SGHRS, CDR2 YFSETQ. V gave up 4 bases and J gave up 4 bases; unmatched junction bases: 4. This chain's CDR3 is CASSSGQGKNIQYF. The CDR3 nucleotides are TGCGCCAGCAGCAGCGGACAGGGAAAAAACATTCAGTACTTC.